This T cell receptor beta chain was recovered during a study of CD4 and CD8 cells across lung adenocarcinoma regions. Localized lung adenocarcinoma, a non-small cell lung cancer, affected the donors. Germline V lookup: CDR1 SGHRS, CDR2 YFSETQ. The CDR3 covers 15 residues. Germline trimming cut 5 bases from V and 3 bases from J; bases unmatched to any gene: 2. MiXCR, applied by TCRdb to the PCR reads, yields one record per CDR3 protein. This table holds 16,000 or so distinct CDR3 sequences, roughly three fifths found once. The chain has TRBV5-1 and TRBJ2-2; 12 bases are a match to TRBD2. The specimen sequenced was CD8+ T cells from the center of a lung tumor. The sequence was collected from a female donor with lung adenocarcinoma. The CD4 and CD8 labels of this study may be unreliable. The CDR3 DNA reads TGCGCCAGCAGTCGACTAGCGGGGGACACCGGGGAGCTGTTTTTT. Its protein product is CASSRLAGDTGELFF.